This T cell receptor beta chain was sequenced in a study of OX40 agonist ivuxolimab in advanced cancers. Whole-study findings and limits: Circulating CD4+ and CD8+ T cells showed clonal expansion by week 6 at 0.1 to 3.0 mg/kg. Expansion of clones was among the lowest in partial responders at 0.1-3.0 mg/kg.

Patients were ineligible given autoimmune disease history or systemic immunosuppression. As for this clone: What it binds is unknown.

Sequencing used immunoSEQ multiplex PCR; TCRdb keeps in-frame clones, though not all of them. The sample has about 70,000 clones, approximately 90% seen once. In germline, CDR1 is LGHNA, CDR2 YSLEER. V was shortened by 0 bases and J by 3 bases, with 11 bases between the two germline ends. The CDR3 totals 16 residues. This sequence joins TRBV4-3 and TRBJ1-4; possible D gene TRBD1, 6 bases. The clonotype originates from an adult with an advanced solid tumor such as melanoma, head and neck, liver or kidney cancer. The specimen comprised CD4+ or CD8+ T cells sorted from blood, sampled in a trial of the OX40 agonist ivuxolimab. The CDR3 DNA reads TGCGCCAGCAGCCAAGATCCGGGGGCTGCTAATGAAAAACTGTTTTTT. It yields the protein CASSQDPGAANEKLFF.